Listed below are T cell receptor beta chains from one sample, sequenced in a study of blood T cell repertoires in COVID-19. Profiled with immunoSEQ multiplex PCR; TCRdb holds only in-frame clones, not every one. The sample lists about 180,000 clones; 86% were seen once. Sequencing was carried out using PBMCs or T cells enriched from blood (not recorded which). These receptor sequences come from a woman aged 25 to 39 who had recovered from COVID-19. CDR3s include the opening cysteine and the closing phenylalanine or tryptophan. Fields, in order: D gene, V gene, clone size, J gene, CDR3 protein, CDR3 DNA. The D gene is left open where the match is weak. Some rows mark clone size as missing; the rest say once, few, many or name a class of expanded clone.

d_gene: TRBD2; v_gene: TRBV24-1; abundance: NA; j_gene: TRBJ2-1; CDR3aa: CATSDYASGSLNEQFF; CDR3nt: TGTGCCACCAGTGATTACGCTAGCGGGAGCCTAAATGAGCAGTTCTTC
d_gene: NA; v_gene: TRBV6-1; abundance: NA; j_gene: TRBJ1-6; CDR3aa: CASSDRVYNSPLHF; CDR3nt: TGTGCCAGCAGTGACAGGGTCTATAATTCACCCCTCCACTTT
d_gene: TRBD2; v_gene: TRBV2; abundance: NA; j_gene: TRBJ2-7; CDR3aa: CASSTGTSGSPAYEQYF; CDR3nt: TGTGCCAGCAGTACCGGGACTAGCGGGAGCCCGGCCTACGAGCAGTACTTC
d_gene: TRBD2; v_gene: TRBV9; abundance: once; j_gene: TRBJ2-2; CDR3aa: CASSVAAGGPRAGELFF; CDR3nt: TGTGCCAGCAGCGTAGCAGCGGGAGGGCCTCGGGCCGGGGAGCTGTTTTTT
d_gene: TRBD2; v_gene: TRBV23-1; abundance: NA; j_gene: TRBJ2-7; CDR3aa: CASSQRPSGTSYEQYF; CDR3nt: TGCGCCAGCAGTCAACGCCCTAGCGGTACCTCCTACGAGCAGTACTTC
d_gene: TRBD2; v_gene: TRBV2; abundance: NA; j_gene: TRBJ2-1; CDR3aa: CASSPGVGLASYNEQFF; CDR3nt: TGTGCCAGCAGCCCAGGGGTGGGACTAGCTTCCTACAATGAGCAGTTCTTC
d_gene: TRBD2; v_gene: TRBV2; abundance: NA; j_gene: TRBJ2-3; CDR3aa: CASSESASGLDTQYF; CDR3nt: TGTGCCAGCAGTGAATCTGCTAGCGGCCTAGATACGCAGTATTTT
d_gene: NA; v_gene: TRBV3-1/TRBV3-2; abundance: NA; j_gene: TRBJ1-1; CDR3aa: CASSPSFPGPQEAFF; CDR3nt: TGTGCCAGCAGCCCATCCTTTCCAGGCCCACAGGAAGCTTTCTTT
d_gene: TRBD1; v_gene: TRBV25-1; abundance: NA; j_gene: TRBJ2-7; CDR3aa: CASSEAAGTGAYEQYF; CDR3nt: TGTGCCAGCAGTGAAGCCGCCGGGACAGGGGCCTACGAGCAGTACTTC
d_gene: NA; v_gene: TRBV15; abundance: NA; j_gene: TRBJ2-1; CDR3aa: CATSSAVDEQFF; CDR3nt: TGTGCCACCAGCAGTGCAGTGGATGAGCAGTTCTTC
d_gene: TRBD1; v_gene: TRBV7-9; abundance: NA; j_gene: TRBJ1-1; CDR3aa: CASSASTGLDEAFF; CDR3nt: TGTGCCAGCAGCGCGTCGACAGGGCTGGACGAAGCTTTCTTT
d_gene: NA; v_gene: TRBV10-3; abundance: once; j_gene: TRBJ1-1; CDR3aa: CAIRDTQDEAFF; CDR3nt: TGTGCCATCAGGGACACCCAAGATGAAGCTTTCTTT
d_gene: TRBD1; v_gene: TRBV28; abundance: few; j_gene: TRBJ2-7; CDR3aa: CASSRDRGYEQYF; CDR3nt: TGTGCCAGCAGCCGAGACAGGGGCTACGAGCAGTACTTC
d_gene: NA; v_gene: TRBV2; abundance: NA; j_gene: TRBJ2-7; CDR3aa: CASSGADYEQYF; CDR3nt: TGTGCCAGCAGTGGGGCTGACTACGAGCAGTACTTC
d_gene: TRBD1; v_gene: TRBV23-1; abundance: NA; j_gene: TRBJ2-7; CDR3aa: CASTTNVGQVAYEQYF; CDR3nt: TGCGCCAGCACCACCAACGTGGGACAGGTGGCCTACGAGCAGTACTTC
d_gene: NA; v_gene: TRBV3-1/TRBV3-2; abundance: NA; j_gene: TRBJ2-7; CDR3aa: CASSQGRRGEQYF; CDR3nt: TGTGCCAGCAGCCAAGGCAGGAGGGGCGAGCAGTACTTC
d_gene: TRBD1; v_gene: TRBV28; abundance: NA; j_gene: TRBJ1-4; CDR3aa: CASRPSQGATNEKLFF; CDR3nt: TGTGCCAGCAGGCCTTCACAGGGGGCGACTAATGAAAAACTGTTTTTT
d_gene: TRBD1; v_gene: TRBV3-1/TRBV3-2; abundance: NA; j_gene: TRBJ1-2; CDR3aa: CASRILGQVGGYTF; CDR3nt: TGTGCCAGCAGGATTCTGGGACAGGTTGGCGGCTACACCTTC
d_gene: NA; v_gene: TRBV12-5; abundance: NA; j_gene: TRBJ2-5; CDR3aa: CASGFGETQYF; CDR3nt: TGTGCTAGTGGTTTCGGGGAGACCCAGTACTTC
d_gene: NA; v_gene: TRBV6-1; abundance: NA; j_gene: TRBJ1-6; CDR3aa: CASSGQQGNYNSPLHF; CDR3nt: TGTGCCAGCAGTGGGCAACAGGGAAACTATAATTCACCCCTCCACTTT
d_gene: TRBD1; v_gene: TRBV10-3; abundance: NA; j_gene: TRBJ2-1; CDR3aa: CAISDAPGQGSNEQFF; CDR3nt: TGTGCCATCAGTGATGCCCCGGGACAGGGGTCCAATGAGCAGTTCTTC
d_gene: NA; v_gene: TRBV19; abundance: NA; j_gene: TRBJ2-7; CDR3aa: CASSRSGEVKYEQYF; CDR3nt: TGTGCCAGTAGTCGTTCGGGAGAGGTGAAGTACGAGCAGTACTTC
d_gene: TRBD1; v_gene: TRBV7-2; abundance: NA; j_gene: TRBJ1-5; CDR3aa: CASSTQGADQPQHF; CDR3nt: TGTGCCAGCAGTACGCAGGGGGCCGATCAGCCCCAGCATTTT
d_gene: NA; v_gene: TRBV28; abundance: NA; j_gene: TRBJ2-3; CDR3aa: CASSYRTSTDTQYF; CDR3nt: TGTGCCAGCAGTTACAGGACAAGCACAGATACGCAGTATTTT
d_gene: TRBD2; v_gene: TRBV7-8; abundance: NA; j_gene: TRBJ2-7; CDR3aa: CASSLSGSSYEQYF; CDR3nt: TGTGCCAGCAGCCTTAGCGGGAGCTCCTACGAGCAGTACTTC
d_gene: TRBD1; v_gene: TRBV28; abundance: NA; j_gene: TRBJ1-1; CDR3aa: CAGGTGVEAFF; CDR3nt: TGTGCCGGCGGGACAGGCGTAGAAGCTTTCTTT
d_gene: TRBD1; v_gene: TRBV5-1; abundance: once; j_gene: TRBJ2-1; CDR3aa: CASSLARQGLGNEQFF; CDR3nt: TGCGCCAGCAGCTTGGCTAGACAGGGGTTGGGGAATGAGCAGTTCTTC
d_gene: NA; v_gene: TRBV6-4; abundance: NA; j_gene: TRBJ2-3; CDR3aa: CASSGEGLGDTQYF; CDR3nt: TGTGCCAGCTCAGGGGAGGGCCTCGGAGATACGCAGTATTTT
d_gene: NA; v_gene: TRBV5-4; abundance: NA; j_gene: TRBJ2-7; CDR3aa: CASSRVGAYEQYF; CDR3nt: TGTGCCAGCAGCCGGGTCGGGGCCTACGAGCAGTACTTC
d_gene: TRBD2; v_gene: TRBV27; abundance: NA; j_gene: TRBJ2-2; CDR3aa: CASSPGLAGRGTGELFF; CDR3nt: TGTGCCAGCAGTCCCGGACTAGCGGGAAGGGGCACCGGGGAGCTGTTTTTT
d_gene: TRBD1; v_gene: TRBV27; abundance: NA; j_gene: TRBJ2-7; CDR3aa: CASSSPKAGTGYQQYF; CDR3nt: TGTGCCAGCAGTTCGCCCAAGGCCGGGACAGGGTATCAGCAGTACTTC
d_gene: NA; v_gene: TRBV7-2; abundance: NA; j_gene: TRBJ1-3; CDR3aa: CASGLSSSGNTIYF; CDR3nt: TGTGCCAGCGGGCTGTCAAGCTCTGGAAACACCATATATTTT
d_gene: NA; v_gene: TRBV29-1; abundance: NA; j_gene: TRBJ2-1; CDR3aa: CSVGGTRVPPYNEQFF; CDR3nt: TGCAGCGTTGGGGGGACAAGAGTCCCTCCCTACAATGAGCAGTTCTTC
d_gene: NA; v_gene: TRBV7-8; abundance: NA; j_gene: TRBJ2-7; CDR3aa: CASRTNSGTTSYEQYF; CDR3nt: TGTGCCAGCAGGACCAACTCCGGGACAACGTCCTACGAGCAGTACTTC
d_gene: NA; v_gene: TRBV4-2; abundance: NA; j_gene: TRBJ2-5; CDR3aa: CASSQDREETQYF; CDR3nt: TGTGCCAGCAGCCAAGATAGGGAGGAGACCCAGTACTTC
d_gene: TRBD2; v_gene: TRBV14; abundance: NA; j_gene: TRBJ2-7; CDR3aa: CASSLSLAGGLTYEQYF; CDR3nt: TGTGCCAGCAGCCTCTCACTAGCGGGAGGGTTAACCTACGAGCAGTACTTC
d_gene: NA; v_gene: TRBV11-2; abundance: NA; j_gene: TRBJ2-5; CDR3aa: CASSLRGRSPTVETQYF; CDR3nt: TGTGCCAGCAGCTTACGGGGGAGGTCCCCTACTGTGGAGACCCAGTACTTC
d_gene: NA; v_gene: TRBV10-3; abundance: NA; j_gene: TRBJ2-2; CDR3aa: CAISPTMNTGELFF; CDR3nt: TGTGCCATCAGTCCCACTATGAACACCGGGGAGCTGTTTTTT
d_gene: NA; v_gene: TRBV5-6; abundance: NA; j_gene: TRBJ2-1; CDR3aa: CASSPWGSYNEQFF; CDR3nt: TGTGCCAGCAGCCCTTGGGGCTCTTACAATGAGCAGTTCTTC
d_gene: TRBD1; v_gene: TRBV2; abundance: NA; j_gene: TRBJ1-2; CDR3aa: CASSESRDRDNYGYTF; CDR3nt: TGTGCCAGCAGTGAGTCCCGGGACAGGGATAACTATGGCTACACCTTC
d_gene: TRBD2; v_gene: TRBV10-3; abundance: NA; j_gene: TRBJ2-2; CDR3aa: CAISVTSGRAAGELFF; CDR3nt: TGTGCCATCAGTGTGACTAGCGGGAGGGCCGCCGGGGAGCTGTTTTTT
d_gene: TRBD1; v_gene: TRBV29-1; abundance: NA; j_gene: TRBJ2-3; CDR3aa: CSVEDLGQGLTNTQYF; CDR3nt: TGCAGCGTTGAAGACCTGGGACAGGGGCTCACGAATACGCAGTATTTT
d_gene: TRBD1; v_gene: TRBV28; abundance: NA; j_gene: TRBJ2-1; CDR3aa: CASSRPGQGNYNEQFF; CDR3nt: TGTGCCAGCAGTAGACCGGGACAGGGGAACTACAATGAGCAGTTCTTC
d_gene: TRBD1; v_gene: TRBV4-1; abundance: NA; j_gene: TRBJ1-3; CDR3aa: CASSQGTGGNFGNTIYF; CDR3nt: TGCGCCAGCAGCCAAGGCACAGGGGGGAATTTTGGAAACACCATATATTTT
d_gene: TRBD2; v_gene: TRBV18; abundance: NA; j_gene: TRBJ2-3; CDR3aa: CASSPPGWREWGTDTQYF; CDR3nt: TGTGCCAGCTCACCACCGGGTTGGCGGGAGTGGGGCACAGATACGCAGTATTTT
d_gene: TRBD1; v_gene: TRBV3-1/TRBV3-2; abundance: NA; j_gene: TRBJ1-6; CDR3aa: CASSHSGTGGDSPLHF; CDR3nt: TGTGCCAGCAGCCACTCCGGGACAGGGGGCGACTCACCCCTCCACTTT
d_gene: NA; v_gene: TRBV4-1; abundance: NA; j_gene: TRBJ2-2; CDR3aa: CASSRRDVTGELFF; CDR3nt: TGCGCCAGCAGTCGGCGGGACGTCACCGGGGAGCTGTTTTTT
d_gene: NA; v_gene: TRBV15; abundance: NA; j_gene: TRBJ2-7; CDR3aa: CATSGQGMGQYF; CDR3nt: TGTGCCACCAGCGGTCAGGGGATGGGGCAGTACTTC
d_gene: TRBD1; v_gene: TRBV19; abundance: NA; j_gene: TRBJ2-4; CDR3aa: CASSQEPGQGAASKNIQYF; CDR3nt: TGTGCCAGTAGTCAAGAACCGGGACAGGGGGCCGCATCCAAAAACATTCAGTACTTC
d_gene: NA; v_gene: TRBV29-1; abundance: NA; j_gene: TRBJ2-1; CDR3aa: CSVDSGLYNEQFF; CDR3nt: TGCAGCGTTGACAGCGGACTTTACAATGAGCAGTTCTTC
d_gene: TRBD2; v_gene: TRBV7-2; abundance: NA; j_gene: TRBJ2-7; CDR3aa: CASSQGLPLYEQYF; CDR3nt: TGTGCCAGCAGCCAGGGACTACCTCTCTACGAGCAGTACTTC
d_gene: NA; v_gene: TRBV9; abundance: NA; j_gene: TRBJ2-5; CDR3aa: CASSVQGLSRTETQYF; CDR3nt: TGTGCCAGCAGCGTACAGGGTCTTAGCCGGACAGAGACCCAGTACTTC
d_gene: TRBD2; v_gene: TRBV28; abundance: NA; j_gene: TRBJ2-1; CDR3aa: CASSPSGSSYNEQFF; CDR3nt: TGTGCCAGCAGTCCTAGCGGGAGCTCCTACAATGAGCAGTTCTTC
d_gene: NA; v_gene: TRBV6-5; abundance: few; j_gene: TRBJ2-3; CDR3aa: CASSSPVKGTDTQYF; CDR3nt: TGTGCCAGCAGTTCCCCCGTCAAGGGGACAGATACGCAGTATTTT
d_gene: NA; v_gene: TRBV10-2; abundance: NA; j_gene: TRBJ1-1; CDR3aa: CASSAKAGTYTEAFF; CDR3nt: TGCGCCAGCAGTGCCAAAGCGGGGACTTACACTGAAGCTTTCTTT
d_gene: NA; v_gene: TRBV24-1; abundance: many; j_gene: TRBJ2-3; CDR3aa: CATSDLTGLSTDTQYF; CDR3nt: TGTGCCACCAGTGATCTAACGGGACTTAGCACAGATACGCAGTATTTT
d_gene: NA; v_gene: TRBV28; abundance: once; j_gene: TRBJ1-6; CDR3aa: CASRRGPDSPLHF; CDR3nt: TGTGCCAGCAGACGCGGCCCGGATTCACCCCTCCACTTT
d_gene: TRBD1; v_gene: TRBV11-2; abundance: once; j_gene: TRBJ2-2; CDR3aa: CASSRWTGGGVIGTGELFF; CDR3nt: TGTGCCAGCAGCAGATGGACAGGGGGCGGCGTTATCGGCACCGGGGAGCTGTTTTTT
d_gene: NA; v_gene: TRBV28; abundance: NA; j_gene: TRBJ1-2; CDR3aa: CASRADQGLRHYGYTF; CDR3nt: TGTGCCAGCAGGGCAGACCAGGGACTCCGACACTATGGCTACACCTTC
d_gene: NA; v_gene: TRBV7-6; abundance: NA; j_gene: TRBJ2-7; CDR3aa: CASSLDKGQFYEQYF; CDR3nt: TGTGCCAGCAGCTTAGATAAGGGGCAATTTTACGAGCAGTACTTC